The 19 T cell receptor beta chains in this list originate from one sample, sequenced in a study of T cell clusters in autoimmune cytopenias. Multiplex touch-down PCR amplified TRB using TRB-A and TRB-B pools in one tube. TCRdb reprocessed the multiplex PCR reads, keeping one entry per CDR3 protein, no DNA. In total, the table holds about 6,000 distinct CDR3 sequences. Each sample's input was around 250 ng genomic DNA, 40,000 or so genome equivalents. Source material: peripheral blood. Receptors originate from a human donor with an autoimmune cytopenia or autoimmune hepatitis (not recorded which).

V is TRBV4-3 and J is TRBJ1-1; TCRdb designates TRBD1, a call that cannot be tested without DNA. Germline V gene data show CDR1 as LGHNA and CDR2 as YSLEER. This CDR3 spans 19 amino acids. CDR3 sequence reads: CASSRRTNWAGGAQTEAFF.

This clonotype shows up as medium-sized by frequency. The chain is built from TRBV6-6 and TRBJ1-2; TCRdb gives TRBD1 as the D gene, but with no DNA this cannot be confirmed. The CDR3 consists of 16 residues. Germline lookup yields CDR1 MNHNY and CDR2 SVGAGI (reference sequence). The CDR3 protein is CASSEHAGTGGYGYTF.

This clonotype is called medium-sized based on its frequency. This chain uses TRBV30 with TRBJ2-3; lacking DNA, the TRBD1 call made by TCRdb goes unchecked. The CDR3 extends over 14 amino acids. CDR1 and CDR2 from the germline V gene are GTSNPN and SVGIG (reference sequence). The CDR3: CAWLGALSVPVPYF.

The chain carries TRBV30 and TRBJ2-5; TCRdb gives TRBD2 as the D gene, but with no DNA this cannot be confirmed. The germline V gene encodes CDR1 GTSNPN and CDR2 SVGIG (reference sequence). CDR3 size: 16 residues. This chain's CDR3 is CAWSKRLAGHQETQYF.

The V call is TRBV12-3 or TRBV12-4, the J call TRBJ2-7; the D gene TCRdb calls, TRBD1, cannot be checked with no DNA. This CDR3 has 16 residues. CDR3 region: CASSSRGQANSYEQYF.

The genes are TRBV12-5 and TRBJ2-2; TCRdb outputs TRBD1, but without DNA this stays unchecked. Germline V gene lookup returns CDR1 LGHNT and CDR2 FRNRAP. The CDR3 totals 15 residues. CDR3 amino acids: CASGNTQQGSGELFF.

The rearrangement joins TRBV4-3 to TRBJ1-3; absent DNA, TCRdb's TRBD1 call cannot be checked. CDR1 LGHNA and CDR2 YSLEER come from the germline V gene. This CDR3 contains 15 residues. The CDR3 sequence is CASSHTGGTGNTIYF.

V usage is TRBV6-6 and J usage is TRBJ2-7; the D call from TCRdb, TRBD1, cannot be confirmed without DNA. The CDR3 sequence is 13 residues long. Germline CDR1 is MNHNY and CDR2 is SVGAGI (reference sequence). The CDR3 reads CASRSPRDYEQYF.

This clonotype is labeled medium-sized (0.01 to 0.1%) based on frequency. V gene TRBV29-1 combines with J gene TRBJ1-2; there is no DNA to check the TCRdb D call of TRBD1. The CDR3 length is 15 residues. Germline CDR1 SQVTM, CDR2 ANQGSEA. CDR3 amino acids: CSVEADRGGPYGYTF.

The chain is built from TRBV12-3 or TRBV12-4 and TRBJ2-1; the D call of TRBD1 rests on TCRdb alone, since no DNA is present to check it. The CDR3 has 17 amino acids. The CDR3 spells CASSLDPGGLSYNEQFF.

The chain recombines TRBV6-4 with TRBJ1-2; TCRdb's assignment of TRBD1 cannot be checked, as there is no DNA. The CDR3 runs to 13 residues. The germline CDR1 and CDR2 sequences are MRHNA and SNTAGT. This CDR3 reads CASSRGQGGSYTF.

V gene TRBV7-2 combines with J gene TRBJ2-1; without DNA, the TCRdb call of TRBD1 cannot be checked. The CDR3 has 12 residues. Per the germline V gene, CDR1 is SGHTA and CDR2 is FQGNSA. CDR3 loop: CASSLGWGEQFF. Supplemented by reference TRBV7-2 and TRBJ2-1, the full variable domain reads GAGVSQSPSNKVTEKGKDVELRCDPISGHTALYWYRQSLGQGLEFLIYFQGNSAPDKSGLPSDRFSAERTGGSVSTLTIQRTQQEDSAVYLCASSLGWGEQFFGPGTRLTVL.

The gene calls are TRBV27 and TRBJ2-2; TCRdb calls TRBD1, which cannot be checked without DNA. Germline-derived CDR1 and CDR2 are MNHEY and SMNVEV (reference sequence). The CDR3 totals 15 residues. The CDR3 is CASSFSGMYTGELFF.

This clonotype is large (0.1 to 1%) by frequency. The chain uses TRBV19 and TRBJ1-2. This CDR3 has 13 residues. Germline V gives CDR1 LNHDA, CDR2 SQIVND (reference sequence). The CDR3: CASSLQPNYGYTF.

CDR3 loop: CASSFTNFLDTQYF. The V gene is TRBV11-3, the J gene TRBJ2-3. The germline CDR1 and CDR2 sequences are SGHNT and YENEEA. The CDR3 covers 14 residues.

The rearrangement joins TRBV6-1 to TRBJ2-1; with no DNA, the TCRdb D assignment of TRBD2 cannot be verified. The CDR3 loop spans 16 amino acids. CDR1 is MNHNS and CDR2 is SASEGT in the germline V gene. The CDR3: CAIRHTSSGGLDEQFF.

This rearrangement joins TRBV7-9 to TRBJ2-7; TCRdb names TRBD2, which stays unverified in the absence of DNA. The length of the CDR3 is 13 residues. Germline CDR1 and CDR2: SEHNR and FQNEAQ (reference sequence). CDR3 protein: CASSLTSFGEQYF.

This CDR3 reads CAWGEDTEAFF. This chain connects TRBV30 to TRBJ1-1. Germline loops: CDR1 GTSNPN, CDR2 SVGIG (reference sequence). The CDR3 consists of 11 residues.

In terms of frequency, this clonotype is medium-sized (0.01 to 0.1%). The chain couples TRBV5-6 to TRBJ1-2; TCRdb reports TRBD1, a call that lacks DNA to check it against. Germline V gene sequence: CDR1 SGHDT, CDR2 YYEEEE. The CDR3 loop spans 12 amino acids. The CDR3 is CASSPGDYGYTF.